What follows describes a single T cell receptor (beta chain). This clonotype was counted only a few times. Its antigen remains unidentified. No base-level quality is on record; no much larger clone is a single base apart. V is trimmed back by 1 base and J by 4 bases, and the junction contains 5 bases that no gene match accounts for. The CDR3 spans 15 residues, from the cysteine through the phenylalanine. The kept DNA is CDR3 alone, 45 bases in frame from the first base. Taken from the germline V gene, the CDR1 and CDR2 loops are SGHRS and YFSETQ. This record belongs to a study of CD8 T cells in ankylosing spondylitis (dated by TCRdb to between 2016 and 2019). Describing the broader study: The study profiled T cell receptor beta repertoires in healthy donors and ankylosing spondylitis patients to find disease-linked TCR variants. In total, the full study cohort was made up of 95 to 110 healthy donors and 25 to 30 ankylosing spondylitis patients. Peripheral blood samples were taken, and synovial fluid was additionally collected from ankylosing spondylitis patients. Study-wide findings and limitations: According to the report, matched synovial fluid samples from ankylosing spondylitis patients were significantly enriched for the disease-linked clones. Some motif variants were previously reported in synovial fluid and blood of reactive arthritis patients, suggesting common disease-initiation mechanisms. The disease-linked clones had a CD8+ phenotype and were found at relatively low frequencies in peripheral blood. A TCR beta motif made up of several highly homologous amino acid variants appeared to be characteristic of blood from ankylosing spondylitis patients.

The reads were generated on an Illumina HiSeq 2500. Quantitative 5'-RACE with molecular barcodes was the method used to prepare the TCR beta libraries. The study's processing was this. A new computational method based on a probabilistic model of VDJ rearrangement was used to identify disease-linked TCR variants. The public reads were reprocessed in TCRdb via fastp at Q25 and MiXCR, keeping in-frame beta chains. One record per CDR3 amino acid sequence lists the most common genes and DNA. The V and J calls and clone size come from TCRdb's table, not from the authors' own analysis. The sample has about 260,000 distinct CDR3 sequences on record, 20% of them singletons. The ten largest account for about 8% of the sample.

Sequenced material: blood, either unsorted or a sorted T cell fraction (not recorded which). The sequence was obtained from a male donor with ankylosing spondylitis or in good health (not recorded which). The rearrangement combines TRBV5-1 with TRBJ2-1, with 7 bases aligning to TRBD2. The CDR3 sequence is CASSLTGGGYNEQFF. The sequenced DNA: TGCGCCAGCAGCTTGACGGGAGGCGGGTACAATGAGCAGTTCTTC.